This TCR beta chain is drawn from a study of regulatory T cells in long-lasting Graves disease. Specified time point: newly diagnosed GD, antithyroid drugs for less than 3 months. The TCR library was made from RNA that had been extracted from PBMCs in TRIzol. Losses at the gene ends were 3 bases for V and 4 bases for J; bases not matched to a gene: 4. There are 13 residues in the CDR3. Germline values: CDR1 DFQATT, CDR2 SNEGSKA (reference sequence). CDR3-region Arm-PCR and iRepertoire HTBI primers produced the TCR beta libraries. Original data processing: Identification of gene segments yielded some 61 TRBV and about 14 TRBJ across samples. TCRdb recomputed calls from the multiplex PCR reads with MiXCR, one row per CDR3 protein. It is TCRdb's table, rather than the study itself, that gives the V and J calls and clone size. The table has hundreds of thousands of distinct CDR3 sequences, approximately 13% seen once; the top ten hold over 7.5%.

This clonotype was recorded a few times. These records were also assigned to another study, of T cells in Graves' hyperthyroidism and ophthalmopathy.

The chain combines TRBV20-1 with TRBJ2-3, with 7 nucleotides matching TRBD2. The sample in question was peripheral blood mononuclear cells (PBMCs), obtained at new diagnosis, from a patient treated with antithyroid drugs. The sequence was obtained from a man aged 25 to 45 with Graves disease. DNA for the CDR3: TGCAGTGCTAGGGCGGCGGGAGCAGATACGCAGTATTTT. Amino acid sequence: CSARAAGADTQYF.